This TCR beta chain was documented in a study of T cell responses to AZD1222 COVID-19 vaccine (dated by TCRdb to the early 2020s). Study-level background: Because spike-specific TCR depth and breadth did not differ between the two schedules, AZD1222 recipients who got a second dose at roughly 4 weeks were pooled with those who got a second dose at roughly 12 weeks. A total of 230 or so trial participants underwent TCR sequencing, of whom some 210 received two doses of AZD1222 and about 25 received two doses of the MenACWY control vaccine. Trial participants were enrolled into age subgroups of 18-55, 56-69 and 70-plus years, which contained about 160, 30 and 59 TCR-sequenced participants, respectively.

Worth noting for this clone: Its antigen is unknown. No clone much larger than this one lies a single base away; base qualities are absent.

Trimming removed 0 bases from V and 5 bases from J, leaving 11 bases between the germline ends. The CDR1 and CDR2 encoded by the germline V gene are SGDLS and YYNGEE. The CDR3, cysteine through phenylalanine, is 14 amino acids long. Only the CDR3 part of the read is kept: 42 bases, read in frame from the first base. The CDR3 regions of human TCRbeta chains were analyzed by immunosequencing. For the original study's pipeline: TCRs in the repertoires were compared against a reference library of SARS-CoV-2-specific TCRs that had been generated with the MIRA antigen-specificity platform. Breadth was defined as the fraction of unique TCRs that were SARS-CoV-2-associated, and depth was defined as the fraction of total T cells that were SARS-CoV-2-associated. Using the MIRA data, every spike-specific TCR was mapped to the spike region that the TCR reacted to and assigned to either a CD4 or a CD8 class. Log10-transformed breadth and depth values were compared by one-way ANOVA with Sidak's multiple comparisons tests. TCRdb carries this immuneACCESS record with in-frame sequences only. Its versions omit some clonotypes, under half of them owing to an unresolved V gene in the studies checked, with the rest unexplained. Clone size and V and J calls were adopted from that table, with D and trimming inferred from the DNA. The sample records some 150,000 clones, approximately 88% of which are singletons. The ten largest clonotypes hold 2.2% of the sample.

The time point label of this sample denotes: baseline before first vaccination. Samples from vaccinated people were obtained from the UK trials COV001 and COV002, which included a single-blind randomized controlled phase 2/3 trial of AZD1222 (ChAdOx1 nCoV-19) in healthy adults. For TCRbeta chain sequencing, PBMC samples were collected from trial participants at day 0 and at day 28 after the second dose. General findings and caveats noted by the study authors: A significant rise in spike-specific TCR breadth and depth was observed after two AZD1222 doses relative to day 0 and relative to MenACWY recipients. Conclusions about previously exposed vaccinees were limited because only a handful of AZD1222 recipients were SARS-CoV-2 seropositive at baseline. Nearly half of unique spike-specific TCRs reportedly recognized epitopes outside regions mutated in the B.1.351 and B.1.1.7 variants. Because no day 14 peak-response samples were available, the repertoires could be characterized only after the peak T cell response. Participants were mostly white British, with more females than males. The authors suggested clonal diversity may have been underestimated. The whole spike protein was spanned by vaccine-associated CD4 TCRs, and dominant responses were seen in regions 160-218 and 743-854. In the small 56-69-year group, the increase in depth fell short of significance, most likely because of low power.

The specimen comprised peripheral blood, sampled on day 0 of AZD1222 vaccination. The origin of this receptor is an adult in good health. The rearrangement joined TRBV9 to TRBJ2-5; TRBD1 might be the D gene, on 5 matching bases. The CDR3 region reads CASSVDLGRETQYF. DNA sequence: TGTGCCAGCAGCGTAGATCTGGGGCGGGAGACCCAGTACTTC.